The rows below give T cell receptor beta chains drawn from one sample of a study of T cells after yellow fever vaccination. TCRdb analysed the 5' RACE reads with MiXCR anew, one entry per CDR3 protein. This sample has 450,000 to 550,000 distinct CDR3 sequences, with roughly a fifth found just once. The specimen was PBMCs, collected 15 days after the yellow fever booster vaccination. All receptors come from a young man who received the YFV17D yellow fever vaccine. The conserved cysteine and the conserved F or W are not part of the CDR3 here.

TRBJ1-2,TRBV6-2/TRBV6-3,10,ASSYVQKGYT
TRBJ1-2,TRBV6-5,13,ASSYSVLLHYGYT
TRBJ2-7,TRBV5-1,11,ASSLDGIYEQY
TRBJ2-3,TRBV18,12,ASSPGRGPDTQY
TRBJ2-1,TRBV6-5,12,ASSYGTAYNEQF
TRBJ2-7,TRBV6-6,11,ASTPEFSYEQY
TRBJ2-7,TRBV7-2,13,ASSLTFGRVHEQY
TRBJ2-5,TRBV18,10,ASSQNQETQY
TRBJ2-1,TRBV12-3/TRBV12-4,12,ARSKSMEYNEQF
TRBJ2-3,TRBV4-3,14,ASSQTGTRNEDTQY
TRBJ2-1,TRBV24-1,12,ATSEGGRTNEQF
TRBJ2-7,TRBV7-6,13,ASSLAYRDSYEQY
TRBJ2-5,TRBV29-1,12,SVGKGTDRETQY
TRBJ2-7,TRBV5-1,12,ASSDRTSTYEQY
TRBJ2-5,TRBV7-8,13,ASSSTSGRQETQY
TRBJ2-7,TRBV4-3,11,ASSQGLGGEQY
TRBJ2-3,TRBV11-2,12,ASSWGRDTDTQY
TRBJ2-7,TRBV6-2/TRBV6-3,10,ASRGPTYEQY
TRBJ2-1,TRBV6-6,11,ASTLRGRNEQF
TRBJ2-1,TRBV28,14,ASSFPGSSRNNEQF
TRBJ2-7,TRBV5-4,13,ASSFGGRGVGEQY
TRBJ2-3,TRBV29-1,11,SVAQRDTDTQY
TRBJ1-2,TRBV3-1,12,ASSQSVGKQGYT
TRBJ2-5,TRBV10-3,12,ATGDRGPQETQY
TRBJ2-2,TRBV7-2,12,ASSLASNWRELF
TRBJ2-7,TRBV20-1,10,SAREGGYEQY
TRBJ2-3,TRBV20-1,13,SASGLAGRIDTQY
TRBJ2-7,TRBV6-6,7,AAIHEQY
TRBJ2-1,TRBV29-1,12,SLTGQDYYNEQF
TRBJ2-3,TRBV3-1,14,ASSQAGTGESDTQY
TRBJ2-1,TRBV29-1,12,SVVREGLYNEQF